Listed below are T cell receptor beta chains from one sample, sequenced in a study of CD8+ T cells in alopecia areata. This table comes from immunoSEQ multiplex PCR, and its TCRdb copy is limited to in-frame clones, with some not included. The profile shows about 99,000 clones, 80% to 90% of them singletons. The material sequenced was CD8+ T cells sorted from blood, taken at approximately week 30, from a patient treated with tofacitinib. Receptors originate from a human donor with alopecia areata. Each CDR3 is given with its conserved first and last residue. Fields, in order: J gene, D gene, V gene, clone size, CDR3 DNA, CDR3 protein. A D gene is named only where the DNA matches it firmly. The size entry is marked missing in some rows and otherwise reads once, few, many or a size class.

j_gene: TRBJ2-3; d_gene: -; v_gene: TRBV7-2; abundance: -; CDR3nt: TGTGCCAGCAGCTCTAGTAGGAATACGCAGTATTTT; CDR3aa: CASSSSRNTQYF
j_gene: TRBJ2-2; d_gene: -; v_gene: TRBV19; abundance: -; CDR3nt: TGTGCCAGTAGTTGGGACCAGAACACCGGGGAGCTGTTTTTT; CDR3aa: CASSWDQNTGELFF
j_gene: TRBJ2-7; d_gene: -; v_gene: TRBV2; abundance: -; CDR3nt: TGTGCCAGCAGTGGGCACGAGCAGTACTTC; CDR3aa: CASSGHEQYF
j_gene: TRBJ2-2; d_gene: -; v_gene: TRBV29-1; abundance: few; CDR3nt: TGCAGCGTCCCCGGGGGATCAGGGGAGCTGTTTTTT; CDR3aa: CSVPGGSGELFF
j_gene: TRBJ2-3; d_gene: TRBD2; v_gene: TRBV7-9; abundance: -; CDR3nt: TGTGCCAGCAGCTTAACGGGAGCGGGGGACTGGGCAGATACGCAGTATTTT; CDR3aa: CASSLTGAGDWADTQYF
j_gene: TRBJ2-1; d_gene: TRBD2; v_gene: TRBV29-1; abundance: -; CDR3nt: TGCAGCGTTGAAGATACACTAGCGCTCAATGAGCAGTTCTTC; CDR3aa: CSVEDTLALNEQFF
j_gene: TRBJ2-3; d_gene: -; v_gene: TRBV6-5; abundance: -; CDR3nt: TGTGCCAGCAGTGGGACCGCCGCAGATACGCAGTATTTT; CDR3aa: CASSGTAADTQYF
j_gene: TRBJ2-3; d_gene: TRBD2; v_gene: TRBV15; abundance: -; CDR3nt: TGTGCCACCAGCAGACCCGGTAGTAGCGGGGGGGAGACGCAGTATTTT; CDR3aa: CATSRPGSSGGETQYF
j_gene: TRBJ2-4; d_gene: -; v_gene: TRBV2; abundance: once; CDR3nt: TGTGCCAGCATTCCAGTGGGGTCAAACATTCAGTACTTC; CDR3aa: CASIPVGSNIQYF
j_gene: TRBJ2-3; d_gene: -; v_gene: TRBV4-2; abundance: once; CDR3nt: TGTGCCAGCAGCTCGAGCACAGATACGCAGTATTTT; CDR3aa: CASSSSTDTQYF
j_gene: TRBJ2-7; d_gene: TRBD1; v_gene: TRBV10-3; abundance: -; CDR3nt: TGTGCCATCAGTATCGCCCTACTGACAGGGCAGACCTACGAGCAGTACTTC; CDR3aa: CAISIALLTGQTYEQYF
j_gene: TRBJ2-7; d_gene: -; v_gene: TRBV5-1; abundance: -; CDR3nt: TGCGCCAGCAGCTTGTTCCCCTACGAGCAGTACTTC; CDR3aa: CASSLFPYEQYF
j_gene: TRBJ1-2; d_gene: TRBD1; v_gene: TRBV7-9; abundance: -; CDR3nt: TGTGCCAGCACTTATCTGACAGGGGGTAACAATGGCTACACCTTC; CDR3aa: CASTYLTGGNNGYTF
j_gene: TRBJ2-6; d_gene: -; v_gene: TRBV14; abundance: -; CDR3nt: TGTGCCAGCAGCCCCCTGGACTCTGGGGCCAACGTCCTGACTTTC; CDR3aa: CASSPLDSGANVLTF
j_gene: TRBJ1-5; d_gene: -; v_gene: TRBV4-1; abundance: -; CDR3nt: TGCGCCAGCAGCCAAGATAAATTACAGGGTGGAGGACAGCCCCAGCATTTT; CDR3aa: CASSQDKLQGGGQPQHF
j_gene: TRBJ2-7; d_gene: TRBD1; v_gene: TRBV28; abundance: few; CDR3nt: TGTGCCAGCAGTTTTTTCAGGGGGCCATTTGTTCATGCTTACGAGCAGTACTTC; CDR3aa: CASSFFRGPFVHAYEQYF
j_gene: TRBJ2-3; d_gene: -; v_gene: TRBV15; abundance: -; CDR3nt: TGTGCCACCAGCAGACCCCGGGACGGGTCGCAGTATTTT; CDR3aa: CATSRPRDGSQYF
j_gene: TRBJ2-7; d_gene: -; v_gene: TRBV29-1; abundance: -; CDR3nt: TGCAGCGTTGCTCTCTTTGGGCAGGGGGGACAGTACGAGCAGTACTTC; CDR3aa: CSVALFGQGGQYEQYF
j_gene: TRBJ2-1; d_gene: -; v_gene: TRBV16; abundance: -; CDR3nt: TGTGCCAGCAGCCCCGTAGGGGCCAATGAGCAGTTCTTC; CDR3aa: CASSPVGANEQFF
j_gene: TRBJ2-2; d_gene: -; v_gene: TRBV7-9; abundance: -; CDR3nt: TGTGCCAGCAGCGCAGTTAGAGAGACCCACACCGGGGAGCTGTTTTTT; CDR3aa: CASSAVRETHTGELFF
j_gene: TRBJ2-7; d_gene: -; v_gene: TRBV14; abundance: -; CDR3nt: TGTGCCAGCAGCCCTAGGACAGTCGGCTACGAGCAGTACTTC; CDR3aa: CASSPRTVGYEQYF
j_gene: TRBJ2-3; d_gene: -; v_gene: TRBV10-3; abundance: -; CDR3nt: TGTGCCATCAGTGAGCTAGGAGATACGCAGTATTTT; CDR3aa: CAISELGDTQYF